The 16 T cell receptor beta chains below were found in one sample sequenced in a study of cytomegalovirus exposure and HLA in healthy donors. The study ran its PCR with 60 Vbeta and 13 Jbeta primers. Libraries were prepared by immunoSEQ multiplex PCR; TCRdb keeps only in-frame clonotypes and omits some of them. The table records 85,000 to 130,000 clones, approximately 81% of them present only once. The sequencing input was PBMCs. Every receptor here comes from a male donor in good health and CMV-seropositive.

The chain links TRBV6-1 to TRBJ1-6; D perhaps matches TRBD1 (5 bases). The CDR3 sequence is 15 residues long. Germline CDR1 MNHNS, CDR2 SASEGT. Trimming removed 6 bases from V and 0 bases from J, with 9 bases in between. DNA for the CDR3: TGTGCCAGCAGGGGGCGGAGCTCCTATAATTCACCCCTCCACTTT. It is translated as CASRGRSSYNSPLHF.

This clone was counted a single time. The J gene is TRBJ2-7, the V gene TRBV19; 7 nucleotides agree with TRBD2. Losses at the gene ends were 1 base for V and 6 bases for J; bases not matched to a gene: 3. The CDR3 loop spans 13 amino acids. Germline CDR1 reads LNHDA; CDR2 reads SQIVND (reference sequence). The CDR3, as DNA: TGTGCCAGTAGTATAGGCCCGGGAGGCGAGCAGTACTTC. It encodes CASSIGPGGEQYF.

This clone was detected a few times. The chain links TRBV19 to TRBJ1-4; 11 bases match TRBD1. The germline V gene has CDR1 LNHDA and CDR2 SQIVND (reference sequence). CDR3 length: 16 residues. V shed 5 bases and J 3 bases; nucleotides not matched to a gene: 5. The CDR3 region has the DNA TGTGCCAGTAGTCGGAGGACAGGGGGCTCTAATGAAAAACTGTTTTTT. It encodes CASSRRTGGSNEKLFF.

Comment on this clone: The same CDR3 arises from other DNA sequences in this sample as well. The V call is TRBV7-2, the J call TRBJ1-6; TRBD1 agrees at 8 bases. The CDR3 is 14 amino acids. Germline V lookup: CDR1 SGHTA, CDR2 FQGNSA. J was trimmed by 9 bases and V by 5 bases; bases with no gene match: 6. The CDR3 DNA follows: TGTGCCAGCAGCGGGGACAGGCTGGTTTCACCCCTCCACTTT. Amino acids: CASSGDRLVSPLHF.

In its sample, this clone was seen once. V gene TRBV5-6 combines with J gene TRBJ1-2, with a weak D call TRBD1 (5 bases). Between the trimmed V and J ends, which lost 4 bases and 7 bases, there was a span of 11 bases. The CDR3 covers 12 residues. The germline CDR1 and CDR2 sequences are SGHDT and YYEEEE. The CDR3 protein is CASSLGVGGYTF. The CDR3 DNA reads as TGTGCCAGCAGCCTAGGGGTAGGTGGCTACACCTTC.

The V gene is TRBV4-1, the J gene TRBJ2-1, with 10 positions matching TRBD1. This CDR3 has 16 residues. Germline lookup yields CDR1 MGHRA and CDR2 YSYEKL. Germline trimming cut 1 base from V and 4 bases from J; bases unmatched to any gene: 4. The CDR3 region is CASSQVRDRGYNEQFF. CDR3 nucleotides: TGCGCCAGCAGCCAAGTCCGGGACAGGGGATACAATGAGCAGTTCTTC.

Only a few counts were recorded for this clone. The J gene is TRBJ1-1, the V gene TRBV9, with unresolved D. This CDR3 region has 16 residues. CDR1 and CDR2 from the germline V gene are SGDLS and YYNGEE. Between the trimmed V and J ends, which lost 5 bases and 0 bases, there was a span of 17 bases. The CDR3 reads CASREVGSRMNTEAFF. In DNA, the CDR3 is TGTGCCAGCAGAGAAGTGGGGAGCCGAATGAACACTGAAGCTTTCTTT.

The chain combines TRBV7-2 with TRBJ2-7, with a weak D call TRBD2 (6 bases). V was trimmed by 2 bases and J by 9 bases, leaving 17 bases between them. The CDR3 is 14 residues long. The germline gives CDR1 SGHTA, CDR2 FQGNSA. The DNA for the CDR3 is TGTGCCAGCAGCTTACGGCCCGCGGCGGAGGGGCAGTACTTC. It specifies CASSLRPAAEGQYF.

J is TRBJ2-2 and V is TRBV30; possibly TRBD1 for D (5 bases). The V end lost 5 bases, the J end lost 4 bases, and 17 bases lay between the germline ends. The germline gives CDR1 GTSNPN, CDR2 SVGIG (reference sequence). The CDR3 covers 15 residues. The CDR3 DNA follows: TGTGCCTGGTGTTGCGAGACAGCAGGCACCGGGGAGCTGTTTTTT. Translating it yields CAWCCETAGTGELFF.

This clone came up once. CDR3 bases: TGTGCCAGCAGTCAAGACAGGGGAGGAACCGGGGAGCTGTTTTTT. Translation: CASSQDRGGTGELFF. The rearrangement uses TRBV5-4 and TRBJ2-2, with 8 nucleotides matching TRBD1. Trimming took 5 bases from V and 5 from J; bases not matched to a gene: 8. The CDR3 spans 15 residues. Germline CDR1 reads SGHNT; CDR2 reads YYREEE (reference sequence).

This clone showed up just once. The chain is built from TRBV27 and TRBJ1-5; D not resolved. The V and J ends lost 3 bases and 0 bases respectively, with 3 bases between them. The CDR3 has 13 residues. The germline V gene has CDR1 MNHEY and CDR2 SMNVEV (reference sequence). The CDR3 nucleotides are TGTGCCAGCAGTTTCCTTAGCAATCAGCCCCAGCATTTT. This translates into CASSFLSNQPQHF.

The V call is TRBV30, the J call TRBJ2-7, with D possibly TRBD1 on 6 matching bases. This CDR3 contains 13 residues. V lost 3 bases and J lost 6, with 15 bases in between. Looked up from germline, CDR1 is GTSNPN and CDR2 is SVGIG (reference sequence). CDR3 region: CAWSTSRGGEQYF. The CDR3, as DNA: TGTGCCTGGAGCACCAGTAGAGGGGGCGAGCAGTACTTC.

The genes are TRBV6-1 and TRBJ2-7; D might be TRBD1 (6 bases). V lost 1 base, J lost 0 bases, and 10 bases lay in between. The CDR3 is 15 residues long. Germline CDR1 and CDR2: MNHNS and SASEGT. CDR3 protein: CASSEDTGLSYEQYF. The CDR3 nucleotides read TGTGCCAGCAGTGAAGACACAGGGCTCTCCTACGAGCAGTACTTC.

The V gene is TRBV9, the J gene TRBJ1-4, with TRBD1 matching over 8 bases. V was pared by 4 bases and J by 11 bases, with 19 bases of the junction left unmatched. Germline CDR1 is SGDLS and CDR2 is YYNGEE. This CDR3 has 17 residues. For the CDR3, the DNA is TGTGCCAGCAGCCTTAGCCGACGGGACAGGCCCCCTGGGAAACTGTTTTTT. Protein: CASSLSRRDRPPGKLFF.

The V gene is TRBV6-5, the J gene TRBJ2-1; TRBD1 agrees at 8 bases. Germline V gives CDR1 MNHEY, CDR2 SVGAGI. Germline trimming cut 5 bases from V and 9 bases from J; bases unmatched to any gene: 9. CDR3 length equals 14 residues. CDR3 in DNA: TGTGCCAGCAGTGGACAGGGTGGTGGCGGTGAGCAGTTCTTC. Amino acid sequence: CASSGQGGGGEQFF.

For the CDR3, the DNA is TGTGCCAGCAGCCAAAGAGGGTGTGGCTACACCTTC. Its protein is CASSQRGCGYTF. The rearrangement uses TRBV6-5 and TRBJ1-2; no clear D. Trimming shortened V by 6 bases and J by 7 bases, and 12 bases separated the two germline ends. The germline V gene has CDR1 MNHEY and CDR2 SVGAGI. This CDR3 has 12 amino acids.